Here is one TCR beta chain with its context. With 8 bases removed from V and 2 bases from J, the gap between germline ends came to 13 bases. CDR3 size: 12 residues. The germline V gene encodes CDR1 SQVTM and CDR2 ANQGSEA. RNA transcripts were the template for amplifying TCR beta CDR3 regions. The HTBI set primed first-round TCR CDR3 RT-PCR. TCRdb reanalysed the multiplex PCR reads using MiXCR and keeps one entry per CDR3 protein. This table has a few hundred thousand distinct CDR3 sequences, about 46% appearing once. The record originates from a study of T cells in Graves' hyperthyroidism and ophthalmopathy.

The TCR was taken from an adult woman with Graves' disease, either hyperthyroidism or ophthalmopathy (not recorded which). The sample was peripheral blood or thyroid tissue (not recorded which). The genes are TRBV29-1 and TRBJ2-7; possible D gene TRBD2, 5 bases. DNA for the CDR3: TGCAGCAGTGAAGTGGGAGCCTACGAGCAGTACTTC. Its translation is CSSEVGAYEQYF.